A selection of T cell receptor beta chains follows, all from one sample in a study of Graves' ophthalmopathy and Graves' hyperthyroidism. A single record per CDR3 protein comes from TCRdb applying MiXCR to the multiplex PCR reads. The sample carries hundreds of thousands of distinct CDR3 sequences, roughly 20% recorded once. Specimen: peripheral blood. The origin of the receptors is a woman aged 18-29 years with stable Graves' hyperthyroidism. Both conserved end residues are part of each CDR3. D genes are given only for firm matches. The size entry is marked missing in some rows and otherwise reads once, few, many or a size class.

d_call j_call clone_size v_call cdr3_nt cdr3_aa
NA TRBJ1-2 many TRBV28 TGTGCCAGCAGTCCGACGCGGCACGCCCTAGGAGGCTACACCTTC CASSPTRHALGGYTF
NA TRBJ1-3 many TRBV28 TGTGCCAGCAGCCGTCCTTGGGGTGCGGGCACCATATATTTT CASSRPWGAGTIYF
NA TRBJ1-5 many TRBV10-3 TGTGCCACTCATCGGACAATCAATCAGCCCCAGCATTTT CATHRTINQPQHF
TRBD2 TRBJ2-2 many TRBV11-3 TGTGCCAGCAGCTTAGGTCTAGCGGGAGGCACCGGGGAGCTGTTTTTT CASSLGLAGGTGELFF
TRBD2 TRBJ2-2 many TRBV28 TGTGCCAGTTCCGCGGGGGGGCTACACACCGGGGAGCTGTTTTTT CASSAGGLHTGELFF
NA TRBJ1-2 NA TRBV20-1 TGCAGTGCTAGACCTGGGGCTGGCTACACCTTC CSARPGAGYTF
NA TRBJ1-2 few TRBV10-3 TGTGCCATCAGTGAGTCTCAGGCTCGATTAGGCTACACCTTC CAISESQARLGYTF
NA TRBJ2-7 many TRBV2 TGTGCCAGCAGGGAAACGACAGTCTACGAGCAGTACTTC CASRETTVYEQYF
NA TRBJ2-1 NA TRBV12-3/TRBV12-4 TGTGCCAGCAGGTATCTAGGTTGGGATGAGCAGTTCTTC CASRYLGWDEQFF
NA TRBJ1-5 many TRBV12-3/TRBV12-4 TGTGCCAGCAGTTTATCTACCGGGAGGTCGGGTAATCAGCCCCAGCATTTT CASSLSTGRSGNQPQHF
TRBD1 TRBJ2-5 many TRBV10-3 TGTGCCATCAGTGAGTCGCCCGGACAGGGGGAGACCCAGTACTTC CAISESPGQGETQYF
NA TRBJ2-2 many TRBV19 TGTGCCAGTAGTATTTCGGGGACCACCGGGGAGCTGTTTTTT CASSISGTTGELFF
NA TRBJ2-7 many TRBV6-2/TRBV6-3 TGTGCCAGCAGTCTAGCCCGTAGGGGCCTCACCTACGAGCAGTACTTC CASSLARRGLTYEQYF
NA TRBJ1-1 NA TRBV6-1 TGTGCCACACAAAGCCCCTACGACACTGAAGCTTTCTTT CATQSPYDTEAFF
TRBD1 TRBJ2-5 many TRBV20-1 TGCAGTGCTAGTAGGGTTACAGGGGGCGAAGAGACCCAGTACTTC CSASRVTGGEETQYF
NA TRBJ1-2 many TRBV9 TGTGCCAGCAGCGTAGGCAGGACCACAAACTATGGCTACACCTTC CASSVGRTTNYGYTF
NA TRBJ2-7 many TRBV7-2 TGTGCCAGCAGCTTAGCGGGCCTCTCCTACGAGCAGTACTTC CASSLAGLSYEQYF
NA TRBJ2-2 NA TRBV12-3/TRBV12-4 TGTGCCATTACCATCCGGGACGGCGCGAACACCGGGGAGCTGTTTTTT CAITIRDGANTGELFF
TRBD1 TRBJ2-5 NA TRBV11-2 TGTGCCAGCAGCTACTTGGGACAGAGCCTCCAAGAGACCCAGTACTTC CASSYLGQSLQETQYF
NA TRBJ1-5 many TRBV6-2/TRBV6-3 TGTGCCAGCAGCCTACAGGTCCACAATCAGCCCCAGCATTTT CASSLQVHNQPQHF
NA TRBJ2-4 many TRBV7-2 TGTGCCAGCAGCCCCAGGGGGGGCAAAAACATTCAGTACTTC CASSPRGGKNIQYF
NA TRBJ2-5 many TRBV4-1 TGCGCCAGCAGCCAAGATAGACCGGGGCGAGAGACCCAGTACTTC CASSQDRPGRETQYF
NA TRBJ1-3 many TRBV29-1 TGCAGCGTTGAAATGGGTAGGGGAAACACCATATATTTT CSVEMGRGNTIYF